This TCR beta chain came from a study of blood T cell repertoires in COVID-19. Background on the study: Acute and convalescent COVID-19 specimens originated in the United States, Italy and Spain. The analysed material was cDNA or gDNA that came from T cells, B-cell-depleted T cells, or PBMCs.

The CDR3 runs to 16 residues. V was clipped by 6 bases and J by 6 bases; unmatched bases: 8. Germline V gene sequence: CDR1 LNHDA, CDR2 SQIVND (reference sequence). Original data processing: Reference gene primer amplification in the assay estimated nucleated cell counts. Profiling relied on immunoSEQ multiplex PCR, and the TCRdb table lists in-frame clones only, not all of them. V, J and clone size are taken as reported in that table, and D and trimming were inferred from the DNA itself. In the table there are some 120,000 clones, around three quarters of which are singletons. The receptor was isolated from a man in his forties with active or convalescent COVID-19. The J gene is TRBJ1-6, the V gene TRBV19; 10 bases are shared with TRBD1. Sequenced input: peripheral blood. The CDR3 loop reads CASSQDRGFVNSPLHF. The CDR3 nucleotides are TGTGCCAGTAGCCAGGACAGGGGGTTTGTTAATTCACCCCTCCACTTT.